These T cell receptor beta chains were read from a single sample in a study of neurological immune-mediated disorders. MiXCR, applied by TCRdb to the 5' RACE reads, yields one record per CDR3 protein. The profile shows roughly 88,000 distinct CDR3 sequences, roughly 3.3% of them singletons. The sample taken for sequencing was PBMCs. Every receptor here comes from a woman aged 50 to 65 with multiple sclerosis. The CDR3 runs from the conserved cysteine through the conserved F or W. Fields, in order: J gene, V gene, clone size, D gene, CDR3 DNA, CDR3 protein. D genes are given only for firm matches. Size is stated as how often the clone was seen (once, few, many) or a class if it is expanded.

>TRBJ2-5|TRBV12-3/TRBV12-4|few|NA
TGTGCCAGCAGTTTAGTTGAGACACGACAAGAGACCCAGTACTTC
CASSLVETRQETQYF
>TRBJ2-1|TRBV6-2/TRBV6-3|many|TRBD2
TGTGCCAGCAGACCCCTAGCGGGGGTGCGTTCCTACAATGAGCAGTTCTTC
CASRPLAGVRSYNEQFF
>TRBJ1-1|TRBV5-1|many|NA
TGCGCCAGCAGCTTGGAAGGGGGTGTGTCTGAAGCTTTCTTT
CASSLEGGVSEAFF
>TRBJ2-3|TRBV5-1|many|TRBD2
TGCGCCAGCAGCTCCTTCGGGACTAGCGGGGTTATAGATACGCAGTATTTT
CASSSFGTSGVIDTQYF
>TRBJ2-1|TRBV5-1|many|TRBD2
TGCGCCAGCAGCCCTCTAGCGGGGGCCAACTACAATGAGCAGTTCTTC
CASSPLAGANYNEQFF
>TRBJ2-7|TRBV7-2|many|TRBD1
TGTGCCAGCAGCTTAGGAGGGGGCGGCCCCAGGGACGAGCAGTACTTC
CASSLGGGGPRDEQYF
>TRBJ2-2|TRBV5-1|many|NA
TGCGCCAGCAGCCCGACGGACTACCGGGGCGGGGAGCTGTTTTTT
CASSPTDYRGGELFF
>TRBJ2-3|TRBV16|many|TRBD2
TGTGCCAGCAGCCAATGGACTAGCGGGGGAGAATACACAGATACGCAGTATTTT
CASSQWTSGGEYTDTQYF
>TRBJ1-4|TRBV12-3/TRBV12-4|many|NA
TGTGCCAGCAGTTTTGGCTTTACAACTAATGAAAAACTGTTTTTT
CASSFGFTTNEKLFF
>TRBJ1-3|TRBV18|many|NA
TGTGCCAGCTCACCGGACAGCCGAAACACCATATATTTT
CASSPDSRNTIYF
>TRBJ1-2|TRBV12-3/TRBV12-4|many|NA
TGTGCCAGCAGTCCGACCACAGGTCTCTATGGCTACACCTTC
CASSPTTGLYGYTF
>TRBJ1-4|TRBV5-1|many|NA
TGCGCCAGCAGCCCTGGCGGGGAGAGAGAAAAACTGTTTTTT
CASSPGGEREKLFF
>TRBJ2-7|TRBV5-1|many|NA
TGCGCCAGCAGCTTGGCCGCGGAAAGCTCCTACGAGCAGTACTTC
CASSLAAESSYEQYF